This T cell receptor (beta chain) originates from a study of OX40 agonist ivuxolimab in advanced cancers. The wider study: Patients got intravenous ivuxolimab at 0.01 to 10 mg/kg every 2 weeks. Prior anti-PD-1, anti-PD-L1 or anti-CTLA-4 therapy was allowed; over 30% had some. Partial responses were achieved by three patients, of whom one had hepatocellular carcinoma and two had cutaneous melanoma.

Study-wide results and limits: Average numbers of expanded clones were greater in CD8+ T cells than in CD4+.

This clone was observed a few times. No antigen is known for it. Method: immunoSEQ multiplex PCR; TCRdb's copy keeps in-frame clones and lacks some. The sample lists about 36,000 clones, approximately 84% seen once, with less than 20% in the top ten. Germline V CDR1 and CDR2: MRHNA, SNTAGT. The junction had 6 bases not matched to a gene; V was cut back by 6 bases and J by 8 bases. The CDR3 consists of 13 residues. V usage is TRBV6-4 and J usage is TRBJ2-1; 8 bases line up with TRBD2. The receptor comes from an adult with an advanced solid tumor such as melanoma, head and neck, liver or kidney cancer. Sequenced material: CD4+ or CD8+ T cells sorted from blood, taken in a trial of the OX40 agonist ivuxolimab. The CDR3 DNA sequence: TGTGCCAGCAGCGGGGGGGCCGAAGATGAGCAGTTCTTC. Amino acid sequence: CASSGGAEDEQFF.